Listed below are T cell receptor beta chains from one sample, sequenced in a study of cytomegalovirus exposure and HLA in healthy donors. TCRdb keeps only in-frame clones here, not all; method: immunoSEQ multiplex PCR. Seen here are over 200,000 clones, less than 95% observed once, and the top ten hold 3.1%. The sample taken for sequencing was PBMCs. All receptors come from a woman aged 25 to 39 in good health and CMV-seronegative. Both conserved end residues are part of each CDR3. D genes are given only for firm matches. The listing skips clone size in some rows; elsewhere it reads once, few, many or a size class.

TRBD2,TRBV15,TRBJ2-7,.,CATSRGGGDEQYF,TGTGCCACCAGCAGAGGTGGGGGGGACGAGCAGTACTTC
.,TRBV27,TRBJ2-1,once,CASSFGGAIEQFF,TGTGCCAGCAGTTTCGGCGGCGCGATTGAGCAGTTCTTC
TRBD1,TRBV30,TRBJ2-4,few,CAWRGTGGKAKNIQYF,TGTGCCTGGAGGGGAACAGGGGGGAAGGCCAAAAACATTCAGTACTTC
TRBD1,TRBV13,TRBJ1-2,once,CASSPDRGLRNTF,TGTGCCAGCAGTCCCGACAGGGGGCTTCGCAACACCTTC
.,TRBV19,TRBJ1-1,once,CASSPYRQVPEAFF,TGTGCCAGTAGCCCATACAGACAGGTCCCTGAAGCTTTCTTT
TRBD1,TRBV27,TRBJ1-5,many,CASSLSNGQGNQPQHF,TGTGCCAGCAGTTTATCGAATGGACAGGGGAATCAGCCCCAGCATTTT
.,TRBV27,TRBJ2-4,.,CASTGLSNIQYF,TGTGCCAGCACCGGGTTATCAAACATTCAGTACTTC
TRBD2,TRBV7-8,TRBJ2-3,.,CASTSDSGSVTDTQYF,TGTGCCAGCACATCAGATAGCGGGAGCGTCACAGATACGCAGTATTTT
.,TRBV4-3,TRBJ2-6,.,CASSQDWAGRANVLTF,TGCGCCAGCAGCCAAGATTGGGCAGGGAGGGCCAACGTCCTGACTTTC
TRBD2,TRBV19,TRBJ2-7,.,CASSISSGDPSEQYF,TGTGCCAGTAGTATTTCGAGCGGGGACCCCTCCGAGCAGTACTTC
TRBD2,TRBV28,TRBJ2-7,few,CASRTASGSIYEQYF,TGTGCCAGCAGAACGGCTAGCGGGAGTATCTACGAGCAGTACTTC
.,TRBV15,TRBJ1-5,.,CATSGETGGLGQPQHF,TGTGCCACCAGCGGGGAGACAGGAGGTCTCGGTCAGCCCCAGCATTTT
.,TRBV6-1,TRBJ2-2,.,CASSEGSRVKNTGERFF,TGTGCCAGCAGTGAAGGTTCCAGGGTAAAAAACACCGGGGAGCGGTTTTTT
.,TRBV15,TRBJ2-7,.,CATSRGDEQYF,TGTGCCACCAGCCGAGGTGACGAGCAGTACTTC
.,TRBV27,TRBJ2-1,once,CASSLSSAGTYNEQFF,TGTGCCAGCAGTTTATCGAGTGCGGGGACCTACAATGAGCAGTTCTTC
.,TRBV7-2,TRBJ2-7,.,CASSLSETASYEQYF,TGTGCCAGCAGCTTAAGCGAGACAGCCTCCTACGAGCAGTACTTC
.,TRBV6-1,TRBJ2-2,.,CASSAYREAIGELFF,TGTGCCAGCAGTGCATACAGGGAAGCCATCGGGGAGCTGTTTTTT
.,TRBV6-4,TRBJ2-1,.,CASSRGLQGNEQFF,TGTGCCAGCAGTAGGGGCCTCCAGGGGAATGAGCAGTTCTTC
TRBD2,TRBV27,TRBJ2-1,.,CASSSRRETYNEQFF,TGTGCCAGCAGTTCTCGGCGGGAGACCTACAATGAGCAGTTCTTC
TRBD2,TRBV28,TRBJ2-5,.,CASSFVRLAGEVETQYF,TGTGCCAGCAGTTTCGTCCGGCTAGCGGGAGAGGTAGAGACCCAGTACTTC
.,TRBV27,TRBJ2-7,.,CASSYRVGSYEQYF,TGTGCCAGCAGTTACAGGGTAGGGTCCTACGAGCAGTACTTC
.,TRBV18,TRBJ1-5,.,CASSPASNQPQHF,TGTGCCAGCTCACCGGCTAGCAATCAGCCCCAGCATTTT
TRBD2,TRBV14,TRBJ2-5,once,CASSLRLAGGQETQYF,TGTGCCAGCAGCCTGCGACTAGCGGGAGGACAAGAGACCCAGTACTTC
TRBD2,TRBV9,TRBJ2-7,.,CASSPPSGSSHEQYF,TGTGCCAGCAGCCCCCCTAGCGGGAGTAGCCACGAGCAGTACTTC
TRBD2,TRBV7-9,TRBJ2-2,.,CASSPRGLAGSNTGELFF,TGTGCCAGCAGCCCCCGTGGGCTAGCGGGATCGAACACCGGGGAGCTGTTTTTT
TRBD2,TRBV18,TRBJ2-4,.,CASSPSRLAELAKNIQYF,TGTGCCAGCTCACCTTCTAGGCTAGCGGAGTTAGCCAAAAACATTCAGTACTTC
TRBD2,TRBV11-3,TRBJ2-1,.,CASSSGLAGDNEQFF,TGTGCCAGCAGCTCGGGACTAGCGGGAGACAATGAGCAGTTCTTC
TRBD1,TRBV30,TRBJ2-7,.,CAWSDPTGQGPYEQYF,TGTGCCTGGAGTGACCCAACCGGACAGGGCCCCTACGAGCAGTACTTC
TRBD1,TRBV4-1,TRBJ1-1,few,CASSSGGNTEAFF,TGCGCCAGCAGCTCAGGGGGGAACACTGAAGCTTTCTTT
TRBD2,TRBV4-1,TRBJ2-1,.,CASSLLVGGPGNEQFF,TGCGCCAGCAGCCTCCTTGTGGGAGGGCCAGGGAATGAGCAGTTCTTC
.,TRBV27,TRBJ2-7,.,CASDPDAGSPYEQYF,TGTGCCAGCGACCCGGATGCGGGTTCTCCTTACGAGCAGTACTTC
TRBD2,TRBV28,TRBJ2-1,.,CASSPTSGRAWGEQFF,TGTGCCAGCAGTCCGACTAGCGGGAGGGCATGGGGTGAGCAGTTCTTC
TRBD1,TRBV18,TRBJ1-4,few,CASSPATGGREKLFF,TGTGCCAGCTCACCGGCTACAGGGGGCCGAGAAAAACTGTTTTTT
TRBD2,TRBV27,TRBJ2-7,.,CASSPHGQVAGVGEQYF,TGTGCCAGCAGCCCCCATGGTCAGGTAGCGGGAGTGGGGGAGCAGTACTTC
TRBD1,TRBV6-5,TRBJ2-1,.,CASSYQGDLSYNEQFF,TGTGCCAGCAGTTATCAGGGGGACCTCTCCTACAATGAGCAGTTCTTC
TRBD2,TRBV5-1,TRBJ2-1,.,CASSGEAGVPNEQFF,TGCGCCAGCAGCGGAGAAGCGGGAGTACCCAATGAGCAGTTCTTC
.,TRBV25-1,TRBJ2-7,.,CASSDSKGYEQYF,TGTGCCAGCAGTGATTCTAAGGGTTACGAGCAGTACTTC
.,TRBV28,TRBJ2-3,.,CASSLYPDRPSTDTQYF,TGTGCCAGCAGTTTATATCCCGACAGGCCTAGCACAGATACGCAGTATTTT
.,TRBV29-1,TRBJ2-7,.,CSVEGGFSDEQYF,TGCAGCGTTGAAGGGGGGTTTTCGGACGAGCAGTACTTC